The T cell receptor (beta chain) described here comes from a study of regulatory T cells. About this clone: The antigen remains unidentified.

All CD3G-deficient patients showed autoimmunity, more severe in two. Regulatory (CD25-high CD127-low) and conventional (CD25-low CD127-high) CD4+ T cells were sorted separately. Primers: 52 TRBV forward and 13 TRBJ reverse. The table came from immunoSEQ multiplex PCR; TCRdb's copy has only in-frame clones and leaves some out. The table has roughly 32,000 clones, roughly 90% seen once; the top ten hold about 2.5%. Trimming removed 10 bases from V and 0 bases from J, with 7 bases in between. The CDR3 sequence is 13 residues long. Germline V gene lookup returns CDR1 ENHRY and CDR2 SYGVKD. Findings of the study overall: In CD3G-deficient patients, conventional CD4+ T cells were enriched for hydrophobic CDR3 residues at positions 6 and 7. Skewed V and J usage and few unique V-J pairs marked patient repertoires, most in Tregs.

The V and J genes are TRBV10-3 and TRBJ2-6; no clear D. The clonotype was recovered from a person aged 18-30 years with CD3G deficiency. The sequencing input was conventional CD4+ T cells sorted from blood. CDR3: CATSSSGANVLTF. The CDR3 DNA reads as TGTGCCACCTCGAGCTCTGGGGCCAACGTCCTGACTTTC.